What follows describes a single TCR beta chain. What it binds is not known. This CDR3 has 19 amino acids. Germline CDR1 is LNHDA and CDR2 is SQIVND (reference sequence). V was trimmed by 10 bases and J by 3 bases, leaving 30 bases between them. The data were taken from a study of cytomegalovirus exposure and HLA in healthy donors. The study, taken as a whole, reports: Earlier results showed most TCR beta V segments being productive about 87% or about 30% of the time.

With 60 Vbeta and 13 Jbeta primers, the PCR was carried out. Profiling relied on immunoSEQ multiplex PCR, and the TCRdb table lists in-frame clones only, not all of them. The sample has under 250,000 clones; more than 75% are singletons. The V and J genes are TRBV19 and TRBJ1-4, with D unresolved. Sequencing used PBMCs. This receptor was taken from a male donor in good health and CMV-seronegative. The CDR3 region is CATRRGSSKTKRSNEKLFF. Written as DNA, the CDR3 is TGTGCCACCCGAAGAGGGAGTTCCAAAACGAAAAGATCTAATGAAAAACTGTTTTTT. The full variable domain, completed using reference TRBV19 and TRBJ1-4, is DGGITQSPKYLFRKEGQNVTLSCEQNLNHDAMYWYRQDPGQGLRLIYYSQIVNDFQKGDIAEGYSVSREKKESFPLTVTSAQKNPTAFYLCATRRGSSKTKRSNEKLFFGSGTQLSVL.